The 8 T cell receptor beta chains below come from one sample, sequenced in a study of cytomegalovirus exposure and HLA in healthy donors. The PCR made use of 60 Vbeta and 13 Jbeta primers. Measured with immunoSEQ multiplex PCR; TCRdb has only the in-frame clones, and not every one. This table has 50,000 or so clones, about 73% appearing once. What was sequenced was PBMCs. Receptor source: a man younger than 35 in good health and CMV-seronegative.

This sequence joins TRBV7-2 and TRBJ2-7; 13 nucleotides match TRBD2. Germline CDR1 reads SGHTA; CDR2 reads FQGNSA. This CDR3 is built from 17 residues. Trimming cost V 4 bases and J 9 bases; bases outside gene matches: 15. CDR3 DNA sequence: TGTGCCAGCAGCTCCCAGAACACTAGCGGGAGGGCCGTAGTGCAGTACTTC. Protein product: CASSSQNTSGRAVVQYF.

This clone was recorded a few times. The rearrangement links TRBV29-1 to TRBJ1-2; D may be TRBD1 (5 bases). The CDR3 runs 13 residues. CDR1 and CDR2 (germline): SQVTM, ANQGSEA. V was pared by 6 bases and J by 4 bases, with 15 bases between. The CDR3 nucleotides are TGCAGCGTGGACGCGGGGCTGATCTATGGCTACACCTTC. Protein sequence: CSVDAGLIYGYTF.

The rearrangement links TRBV28 to TRBJ1-5; 9 positions match TRBD1. Germline CDR1 and CDR2: MDHEN and SYDVKM. The trim removed 2 bases at V and 2 bases at J, leaving 4 bases unmatched. The CDR3 sequence is 16 residues long. The CDR3 spells CASSLLQGAGNQPQHF. Written as DNA, the CDR3 is TGTGCCAGCAGTTTACTACAGGGGGCTGGCAATCAGCCCCAGCATTTT.

This clone was observed a handful of times. The J gene is TRBJ2-5, the V gene TRBV6-1, with 12 bases aligning to TRBD2. The ends lost 2 bases at V and 5 bases at J; junction bases unmatched: 3. Per germline, CDR1 MNHNS and CDR2 SASEGT. This CDR3 contains 15 residues. The CDR3 coding sequence is TGTGCCAGCAGTGAACTAGCGGGAGGGGGGGAGACCCAGTACTTC. It translates to CASSELAGGGETQYF.

J is TRBJ2-1 and V is TRBV9; TRBD2 matches at 9 bases. CDR1 and CDR2 from the germline V gene are SGDLS and YYNGEE. Trimming removed 2 bases from V and 8 bases from J; junction bases left unmatched: 14. This CDR3 spans 17 amino acids. The CDR3, as DNA: TGTGCCAGCAGCGTGACCGAAGCGGGAGGAACCTGGGATGAGCAGTTCTTC. Residues: CASSVTEAGGTWDEQFF. The entire variable domain, with the rest obtained from reference TRBV9 and TRBJ2-1, is as follows: DSGVTQTPKHLITATGQRVTLRCSPRSGDLSVYWYQQSLDQGLQFLIQYYNGEERAKGNILERFSAQQFPDLHSELNLSSLELGDSALYFCASSVTEAGGTWDEQFFGPGTRLTVL.

This clone occurred once. The chain uses TRBV30 and TRBJ1-2; D call uncertain. This CDR3 spans 12 amino acids. CDR1 and CDR2 (germline): GTSNPN, SVGIG (reference sequence). The germline V and J ends were trimmed by 1 base and 1 base, with 4 bases remaining between them. The DNA of the CDR3 is TGTGCCTGGAGTGCGGTTAACTATGGCTACACCTTC. The encoded protein is CAWSAVNYGYTF.

This clone was picked up a small number of times. This rearrangement joins TRBV2 to TRBJ2-5; D not resolved. The V and J ends lost 1 base and 0 bases respectively, with 6 bases between them. This CDR3 region has 14 residues. CDR1 and CDR2 from the germline V gene are SNHLY and FYNNEI. CDR3 residues: CASSEGTYQETQYF. CDR3 nucleotides: TGTGCCAGCAGTGAAGGCACTTACCAAGAGACCCAGTACTTC.

The rearrangement uses TRBV5-1 and TRBJ2-1; no clear D. CDR3 length: 14 residues. V was trimmed by 4 bases and J by 7 bases, leaving 15 bases between them. Germline loops: CDR1 SGHRS, CDR2 YFSETQ. The CDR3 DNA follows: TGCGCCAGCAGCCCGATACCTCCTAAAAATGAGCAGTTCTTC. Amino acid sequence: CASSPIPPKNEQFF.